These 20 T cell receptor beta chains were all obtained from the same sample, sequenced in a study of cytomegalovirus exposure and HLA in healthy donors. Method: immunoSEQ multiplex PCR; TCRdb's copy keeps in-frame clones and lacks some. The sample includes roughly 250,000 clones, around 90% of them seen just once. The specimen was PBMCs. These receptors all come from a woman in her late teens or twenties in good health and CMV-seronegative.

Worth noting for this clone: This same CDR3 is encoded by further DNA sequences in the sample. The CDR3 protein is CATSRDLGSGNTIYF. The CDR3 DNA is TGTGCCACCAGCAGAGATCTGGGGAGTGGAAACACCATATATTTT. The genes are TRBV15 and TRBJ1-3, with D unresolved. Trimming pared 0 bases from V and 3 bases from J, leaving 9 bases between. This CDR3 region has 15 residues. Germline V gives CDR1 LNHNV, CDR2 YYDKDF (reference sequence).

The J gene is TRBJ1-1, the V gene TRBV6-5, with D perhaps TRBD1 (5 bases). The CDR3 spans 15 residues. Germline V gives CDR1 MNHEY, CDR2 SVGAGI. Trimming pared 2 bases from V and 1 base from J, leaving 11 bases between. The DNA for the CDR3 is TGTGCCAGCAGTTACCTTAACAGGCGGAACACTGAAGCTTTCTTT. Its translation is CASSYLNRRNTEAFF.

This chain uses TRBV2 with TRBJ1-4; D is perhaps TRBD1 (6 bases). This CDR3 comprises 14 residues. CDR1 is SNHLY and CDR2 is FYNNEI in the germline V gene. The V gene lost 6 bases and the J gene lost 6 bases, with 14 bases spanning the gap. DNA of the CDR3: TGTGCCAGCAGGGGGACAAGTTATTATGAAAAACTGTTTTTT. Translation gives CASRGTSYYEKLFF.

V usage is TRBV29-1 and J usage is TRBJ2-7; possible D gene TRBD2, 5 bases. This CDR3 has 14 amino acids. Looked up from germline, CDR1 is SQVTM and CDR2 is ANQGSEA. Trimming pared 1 base from V and 0 bases from J, leaving 10 bases between. This CDR3 is CSVEGAGSSYEQYF. The CDR3 DNA reads as TGCAGCGTTGAAGGGGCGGGTAGCTCCTACGAGCAGTACTTC.

The chain has TRBV6-5 and TRBJ2-5, with TRBD1 matching 7 bases. This CDR3 is built from 12 residues. Trimming at V came to 7 bases and at J to 3 bases, leaving 2 bases not matched to a gene. Per the germline V gene, CDR1 is MNHEY and CDR2 is SVGAGI. The CDR3 DNA is TGTGCCAGCAAGACAGGGAAAGAGACCCAGTACTTC. It yields the protein CASKTGKETQYF.

This clone appeared a single time. The V and J genes are TRBV9 and TRBJ2-3; 11 bases align to TRBD2. CDR1 SGDLS and CDR2 YYNGEE come from the germline V gene. The CDR3 is 16 residues long. J was trimmed by 3 bases and V by 0 bases; bases with no gene match: 3. This CDR3 is CASSVVSGGVTDTQYF. CDR3 nucleotides: TGTGCCAGCAGCGTAGTTAGCGGGGGGGTGACAGATACGCAGTATTTT.

The chain couples TRBV27 to TRBJ2-7, with D possibly matching TRBD2 (6 bases). Deletions cut 0 bases from V and 1 base from J, with 13 bases between. This CDR3 is 16 amino acids long. From germline, CDR1 is MNHEY and CDR2 SMNVEV (reference sequence). CDR3 loop: CASSLSPGTSSYEQYF. DNA of the CDR3: TGTGCCAGCAGTTTATCGCCCGGGACTTCTTCCTACGAGCAGTACTTC.

The gene calls are TRBV6-5 and TRBJ2-7, with D maybe TRBD2 (6 bases). The V and J ends lost 0 bases and 2 bases respectively, with 11 bases between them. This CDR3 contains 15 residues. CDR1 MNHEY and CDR2 SVGAGI come from the germline V gene. In DNA form, the CDR3 reads TGTGCCAGCAGTTACTCGTGGGGGGACCCCTACGAGCAGTACTTC. Protein product: CASSYSWGDPYEQYF.

This chain connects TRBV7-9 to TRBJ2-1, with 10 bases aligning to TRBD2. The CDR3 spans 14 residues. V lost 4 bases, J lost 7 bases, and 4 bases stayed unmatched. Germline CDR1 SEHNR, CDR2 FQNEAQ (reference sequence). CDR3 region: CASSSSGGMNEQFF. The CDR3 coding sequence is TGTGCCAGCAGCTCTAGCGGGGGTATGAATGAGCAGTTCTTC.

V and J are TRBV5-5 and TRBJ1-5, with 9 bases aligning to TRBD1. The ends lost 2 bases at V and 4 bases at J; junction bases unmatched: 7. This CDR3 contains 16 residues. The germline V gene has CDR1 SGHKS and CDR2 YYEKEE (reference sequence). The CDR3 nucleotides are TGTGCCAGCAGCTTTGATCCCGGGACAGGGAATCAGCCCCAGCATTTT. It encodes CASSFDPGTGNQPQHF.

The chain joins TRBV10-3 to TRBJ1-4; 9 bases line up with TRBD1. This CDR3 contains 15 residues. Germline V CDR1 and CDR2: ENHRY, SYGVKD. With V trimmed by 3 bases and J by 8 bases, 7 bases remained unmatched. CDR3 nucleotides: TGTGCCATCAGTGACTCGGGACAGGGCGGAGAAAAACTGTTTTTT. Translating gives CAISDSGQGGEKLFF.

This sequence joins TRBV18 and TRBJ1-5; TRBD1 aligns across 7 bases. CDR1 and CDR2 from the germline V gene are KGHSH and LQKENI. V lost 6 bases, J lost 2 bases, and 7 bases stayed unmatched. The CDR3 runs 15 residues. Written as DNA, the CDR3 is TGTGCCAGCTCGCTGGGACAGCGCGGCAATCAGCCCCAGCATTTT. Its translation is CASSLGQRGNQPQHF. The variable domain in full, with the rest retrieved from reference TRBV18 and TRBJ1-5, is NAGVMQNPRHLVRRRGQEARLRCSPMKGHSHVYWYRQLPEEGLKFMVYLQKENIIDESGMPKERFSAEFPKEGPSILRIQQVVRGDSAAYFCASSLGQRGNQPQHFGDGTRLSIL.

The chain recombines TRBV7-9 with TRBJ2-2; D is perhaps TRBD1 (5 bases). There are 16 residues in the CDR3. Trimming cost V 1 base and J 3 bases, with 12 bases left between them. Germline CDR1 is SEHNR and CDR2 is FQNEAQ (reference sequence). CDR3 sequence: CASSLVGVDDTGELFF. CDR3 coding DNA: TGTGCCAGCAGCTTAGTAGGGGTTGATGACACCGGGGAGCTGTTTTTT.

The chain recombines TRBV6-5 with TRBJ2-2, with 9 positions matching TRBD2. J lost 7 bases, V lost 4 bases, and 4 bases had no gene match. This CDR3 is 14 amino acids long. The germline CDR1 and CDR2 sequences are MNHEY and SVGAGI. CDR3 loop: CASSSGLASGELFF. In DNA form, the CDR3 reads TGTGCCAGCAGTTCGGGACTAGCTAGCGGGGAGCTGTTTTTT.

Here the CDR3 DNA reads TGTGCCAGCTCACCTGAGTTCAGGGAGCGGGGGCAGTTCTTC. Translating it yields CASSPEFRERGQFF. The genes are TRBV18 and TRBJ2-1; 7 bases are a match to TRBD2. CDR1 is KGHSH and CDR2 is LQKENI in the germline V gene. V shed 3 bases, J shed 12 bases, and the junction held 11 bases outside the gene matches. The CDR3 is made up of 14 amino acids.

The chain is built from TRBV28 and TRBJ1-4; no reliable D call. Per the germline V gene, CDR1 is MDHEN and CDR2 is SYDVKM. The CDR3 loop spans 16 amino acids. Trimming removed 3 bases at V and 4 bases at J, with 15 bases between. The CDR3 is CASSLSNPGLNEKLFF. The CDR3 DNA reads as TGTGCCAGCAGTTTGTCGAACCCAGGACTTAATGAAAAACTGTTTTTT.

This clone was observed a single time. J is TRBJ2-7 and V is TRBV5-6; D is possibly TRBD1 (6 bases). Trimming left V 3 bases short and J 6 bases short, with 13 bases between. CDR3 size: 13 residues. The germline gives CDR1 SGHDT, CDR2 YYEEEE. The CDR3 sequence is CASSSPDSSEQYV. The CDR3 nucleotides are TGTGCCAGCAGCTCACCGGACAGTTCCGAGCAGTACGTC.

J is TRBJ1-2 and V is TRBV5-1; 7 nucleotides line up with TRBD1. Losses at the gene ends were 4 bases for V and 3 bases for J; bases not matched to a gene: 9. Germline CDR1 SGHRS, CDR2 YFSETQ. The CDR3 has 15 amino acids. The CDR3: CASSASTGKDYGYTF. The CDR3 DNA sequence: TGCGCCAGCAGCGCCTCGACAGGGAAGGACTATGGCTACACCTTC.

This chain joins TRBV5-6 and TRBJ1-4; the D is unclear. V lost 4 bases, J lost 4 bases, and 14 bases lay in between. The CDR3 sequence is 15 residues long. Germline assignment: CDR1 SGHDT and CDR2 YYEEEE. The CDR3 spells CASSVLGGDNEKLFF. In nucleotides, the CDR3 is TGTGCCAGCAGCGTCCTAGGTGGCGATAATGAAAAACTGTTTTTT.

This chain links TRBV7-3 with TRBJ1-1, with 7 bases identical to TRBD1. J lost 3 bases, V lost 2 bases, and 6 bases had no gene match. The length of the CDR3 is 15 residues. CDR1 and CDR2 from the germline V gene are SGHTA and FQGTGA. The chain's CDR3 is CASSLRGGLDTEAFF. The DNA for the CDR3 is TGTGCCAGCAGCTTACGAGGGGGCTTGGACACTGAAGCTTTCTTT.